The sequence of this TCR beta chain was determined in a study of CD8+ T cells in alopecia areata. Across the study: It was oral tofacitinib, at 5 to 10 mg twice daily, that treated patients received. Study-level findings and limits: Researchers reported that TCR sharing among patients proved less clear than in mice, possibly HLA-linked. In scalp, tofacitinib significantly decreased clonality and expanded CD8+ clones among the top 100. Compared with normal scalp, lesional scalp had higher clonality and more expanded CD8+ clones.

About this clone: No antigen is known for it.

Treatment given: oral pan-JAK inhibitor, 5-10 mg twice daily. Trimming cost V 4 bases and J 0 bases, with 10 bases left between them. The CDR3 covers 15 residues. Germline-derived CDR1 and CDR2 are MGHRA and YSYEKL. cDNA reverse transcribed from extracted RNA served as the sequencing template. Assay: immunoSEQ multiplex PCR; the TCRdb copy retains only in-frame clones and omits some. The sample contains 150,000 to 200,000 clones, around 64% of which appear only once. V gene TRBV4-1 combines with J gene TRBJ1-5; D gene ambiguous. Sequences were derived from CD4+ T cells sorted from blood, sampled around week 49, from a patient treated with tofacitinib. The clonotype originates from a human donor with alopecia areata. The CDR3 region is CASSLTTFSNQPQHF. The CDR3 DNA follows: TGCGCCAGCAGCCTGACCACTTTTAGCAATCAGCCCCAGCATTTT.